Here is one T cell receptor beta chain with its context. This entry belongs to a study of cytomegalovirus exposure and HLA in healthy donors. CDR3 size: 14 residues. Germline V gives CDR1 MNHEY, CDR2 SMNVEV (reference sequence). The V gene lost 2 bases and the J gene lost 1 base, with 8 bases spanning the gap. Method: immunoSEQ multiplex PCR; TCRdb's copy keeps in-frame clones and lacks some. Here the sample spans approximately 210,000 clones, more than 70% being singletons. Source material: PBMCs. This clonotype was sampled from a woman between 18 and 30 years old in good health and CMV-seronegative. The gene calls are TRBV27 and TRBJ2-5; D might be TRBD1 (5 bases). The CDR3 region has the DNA TGTGCCAGCAGTTTAAAAGGGGCCCAAGAGACCCAGTACTTC. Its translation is CASSLKGAQETQYF.